This T cell receptor beta chain was identified in a study of identical twins. TCRdb re-analysed the 5' RACE reads in MiXCR, keeping a single row per CDR3 protein. Of about 530,000 distinct CDR3 sequences in the sample, more than 20% are singletons; the top ten hold about 0.5%. This clonotype turned up a few times. In addition, the sample was reused for a study of yellow fever vaccine responses in identical twins.

Sequenced sample: CD4+ T cells sorted from blood. The TCR comes from a woman aged 18-29 years in good health.

The CDR3 nucleotides read TGTGCCAGCAGCCAAGACCTAGGACTTTCCGGGGAGCTGTTTTTT. This sequence encodes CASSQDLGLSGELFF. The genes are TRBV4-2 and TRBJ2-2; TRBD2 is a possible D gene (5 bases). The V and J ends lost 0 bases and 6 bases respectively, with 11 bases between them. Germline V CDR1 and CDR2: LGHNA, YNFKEQ. The CDR3 contains 15 residues.